Presented here are 4 T cell receptor beta chains from one specimen sequenced in a study of shared clonotypes between healthy human individuals. As defined, naive CD8 cells were CD45RO-negative and positively selected for CCR7, with terminally differentiated effector memory CD45RA+ cells excluded. Repertoires were generated with immunoSEQ multiplex PCR, while TCRdb's copy carries only in-frame clones and drops some. The repertoire holds around 2,000,000 clones, with 90% to 95% as singletons. Sequencing input: naive CD8+ T cells from PBMCs. The receptors shown here come from a man aged 18 to 30 in good health. Some clones in this sample may be carry-over from other donors' samples.

This clone was seen just once. The chain links TRBV9 to TRBJ2-1; TRBD2 might be the D (6 bases). Germline assignment: CDR1 SGDLS and CDR2 YYNGEE. V was cut by 1 base and J by 0 bases, with 11 bases left in between. This CDR3 spans 16 amino acids. The CDR3 reads CASSVRRESSYNEQFF. CDR3 DNA: TGTGCCAGCAGCGTAAGGCGGGAAAGCTCCTACAATGAGCAGTTCTTC.

The V and J genes are TRBV28 and TRBJ2-7; D is ambiguous. The length of the CDR3 is 12 residues. Germline V gene data show CDR1 as MDHEN and CDR2 as SYDVKM. V lost 8 bases, J lost 2 bases, and 10 bases lay in between. The CDR3 DNA reads TGTGCCAGCTCCGACCGGACCTACGAGCAGTACTTC. It yields the protein CASSDRTYEQYF.

The CDR3 is CASRLAGVNTGELFF. The CDR3 DNA reads as TGTGCCAGCAGACTAGCGGGAGTGAACACCGGGGAGCTGTTTTTT. The rearrangement joins TRBV27 to TRBJ2-2; 11 bases are shared with TRBD2. Germline CDR1 MNHEY, CDR2 SMNVEV (reference sequence). The CDR3 sequence is 15 residues long. The J segment lost 1 base and the V segment lost 6 bases, leaving 1 base of the junction unmatched.

This clone was observed a few times. The rearrangement joins TRBV2 to TRBJ1-5, with TRBD1 matching over 8 bases. With 6 bases clipped from V and 7 bases from J, the junction kept 11 bases outside the gene matches. Germline-derived CDR1 and CDR2 are SNHLY and FYNNEI. CDR3 length: 15 amino acids. The CDR3 DNA follows: TGTGCCAGCAGGGATATAATCACAGGGGGACAGCCCCAGCATTTT. Translation: CASRDIITGGQPQHF.